This is a list of T cell receptor beta chains from one sample in a study of T cells in Graves' hyperthyroidism and ophthalmopathy. TCRdb re-analysed the multiplex PCR reads in MiXCR, keeping a single row per CDR3 protein. Of fewer than 750,000 distinct CDR3 sequences in the sample, roughly 46% were seen once. The sequenced sample was peripheral blood or thyroid tissue (not recorded which). These TCRs come from a woman in her late teens or twenties with Graves' hyperthyroidism. CDR3s include the opening cysteine and the closing phenylalanine or tryptophan. D genes are given only for firm matches. Clone size is given for some rows only: seen once, a few or many times, or a class if the clone is expanded.

v_gene: TRBV2
d_gene: NA
abundance: NA
j_gene: TRBJ2-5
CDR3nt: TGTGCCAGCGCCGCGGGGCAGGGGGAAGGGGAGACCCAGTACTTC
CDR3aa: CASAAGQGEGETQYF

v_gene: TRBV10-3
d_gene: TRBD1
abundance: NA
j_gene: TRBJ2-3
CDR3nt: TGTGCCATCAGTGACCCAAGGACAGGAGCAGATACGCAGTATTTT
CDR3aa: CAISDPRTGADTQYF

v_gene: TRBV7-2
d_gene: NA
abundance: many
j_gene: TRBJ2-2
CDR3nt: TGTGCCAGCAGTCCGGTCCCGAACACCGGGGAGCTGTTTTTT
CDR3aa: CASSPVPNTGELFF

v_gene: TRBV2
d_gene: TRBD2
abundance: few
j_gene: TRBJ2-7
CDR3nt: TGTGCCAGCAGCTCGTCAGCTCTAGCGGGAGCCGGCTACGAGCAGTACTTC
CDR3aa: CASSSSALAGAGYEQYF

v_gene: TRBV7-2
d_gene: NA
abundance: many
j_gene: TRBJ1-2
CDR3nt: TGTGCCAGCAGCTTATTCTCAGGGGATGGCTACACCTTC
CDR3aa: CASSLFSGDGYTF

v_gene: TRBV28
d_gene: NA
abundance: few
j_gene: TRBJ1-1
CDR3nt: TGTGCCAGCAGTTTCAAGGTTTTTGAGGCTTTCTTT
CDR3aa: CASSFKVFEAFF

v_gene: TRBV29-1
d_gene: NA
abundance: NA
j_gene: TRBJ2-6
CDR3nt: TGCAGCAGTAGGGACGGTTTCTCTGGGGCCAACGTCCTGACTTTC
CDR3aa: CSSRDGFSGANVLTF

v_gene: TRBV12-3/TRBV12-4
d_gene: NA
abundance: many
j_gene: TRBJ2-7
CDR3nt: TGTGCCAGCAGTTTAGGACTTACCGGACATGCCTACGAGCAGTACTTC
CDR3aa: CASSLGLTGHAYEQYF

v_gene: TRBV6-5
d_gene: NA
abundance: many
j_gene: TRBJ1-1
CDR3nt: TGTGCCAGCAGCGATCTGGGGGGCGGAAACACTGAAGCTTTCTTT
CDR3aa: CASSDLGGGNTEAFF

v_gene: TRBV7-3
d_gene: NA
abundance: many
j_gene: TRBJ2-7
CDR3nt: TGTGCCAGCAGCTTAATGTCCGGCTCCTACGAGCAGTACTTC
CDR3aa: CASSLMSGSYEQYF

v_gene: TRBV7-9
d_gene: NA
abundance: NA
j_gene: TRBJ1-5
CDR3nt: TGTGCCAGCAGTCGGGACGGGGGAGATGAGACCCAGCATTTT
CDR3aa: CASSRDGGDETQHF

v_gene: TRBV12-3/TRBV12-4
d_gene: TRBD2
abundance: many
j_gene: TRBJ2-2
CDR3nt: TGTGCCAGCAGTGGACTAGCGGGAGGACCGAACACCGGGGAGCTGTTTTTT
CDR3aa: CASSGLAGGPNTGELFF

v_gene: TRBV7-8
d_gene: NA
abundance: NA
j_gene: TRBJ1-5
CDR3nt: TGTGCCAGCAGCCTGGGGGCGTACCAAGAGACCCAGCATTTT
CDR3aa: CASSLGAYQETQHF

v_gene: TRBV29-1
d_gene: TRBD1
abundance: NA
j_gene: TRBJ2-5
CDR3nt: TGCAGCAGTCCACAGGGGGCAGAGACCCAGTACTTC
CDR3aa: CSSPQGAETQYF

v_gene: TRBV7-7
d_gene: TRBD1
abundance: once
j_gene: TRBJ1-2
CDR3nt: TGTGCCACGGGACAGGGTGTGTCTAACTATGGCTACACCTTC
CDR3aa: CATGQGVSNYGYTF

v_gene: TRBV29-1
d_gene: NA
abundance: NA
j_gene: TRBJ1-1
CDR3nt: TGCAGCTTGCGGGGGACCACTGAAGCTTTCTTT
CDR3aa: CSLRGTTEAFF

v_gene: TRBV6-1
d_gene: TRBD1
abundance: NA
j_gene: TRBJ2-7
CDR3nt: TGTGCCAGTGGTGATACCGGGACAGGGACCTACGAGCAGTACTTC
CDR3aa: CASGDTGTGTYEQYF

v_gene: TRBV12-3/TRBV12-4
d_gene: NA
abundance: few
j_gene: TRBJ2-7
CDR3nt: TGTGCCAGCAGTTTTAGAATTAGCTCCTACGAGCAGTACTTC
CDR3aa: CASSFRISSYEQYF

v_gene: TRBV7-9
d_gene: NA
abundance: NA
j_gene: TRBJ1-5
CDR3nt: TGTGCCAGCAGCTTTGAAGGGAACTACAATGAGCATTTT
CDR3aa: CASSFEGNYNEHF

v_gene: TRBV7-9
d_gene: TRBD1
abundance: many
j_gene: TRBJ2-2
CDR3nt: TGTGCCAGCAGCGTTCAGGGGGCCCTCGGGGAGCTGTTTTTT
CDR3aa: CASSVQGALGELFF

v_gene: TRBV19
d_gene: NA
abundance: NA
j_gene: TRBJ2-5
CDR3nt: TGTGCCAGTACTCGGACCCGGGGATACCAAGAGACCCAGTACTTC
CDR3aa: CASTRTRGYQETQYF

v_gene: TRBV5-1
d_gene: NA
abundance: many
j_gene: TRBJ1-2
CDR3nt: TGCGCCAGCAGCTTTTTGGCCGGGTCCAACTATGGCTACACCTTC
CDR3aa: CASSFLAGSNYGYTF

v_gene: TRBV7-8
d_gene: TRBD1
abundance: NA
j_gene: TRBJ1-4
CDR3nt: TGTGCCAGCAGCTCCGGGACAGGGGGAGTGGGAGAAAAACTGTTTTTT
CDR3aa: CASSSGTGGVGEKLFF

v_gene: TRBV10-1
d_gene: TRBD2
abundance: NA
j_gene: TRBJ2-3
CDR3nt: TGCGCCAGCAGTGACTACGGCGGGAGCAGCACAGATACGCAGTATTTT
CDR3aa: CASSDYGGSSTDTQYF

v_gene: TRBV19
d_gene: NA
abundance: many
j_gene: TRBJ1-2
CDR3nt: TGTGCCAGTAGCTTAGACAGGCTCGCTGGCTACACCTTC
CDR3aa: CASSLDRLAGYTF

v_gene: TRBV12-3/TRBV12-4
d_gene: TRBD1
abundance: NA
j_gene: TRBJ2-2
CDR3nt: TGTGCCAGCAGTAGACAGGGGAGGCAGGGGATCAGGGAGCTGTTTTTT
CDR3aa: CASSRQGRQGIRELFF

v_gene: TRBV20-1
d_gene: NA
abundance: many
j_gene: TRBJ1-2
CDR3nt: TGCAGTGCTAGGGGGGACATCTATGGCTACACCTTC
CDR3aa: CSARGDIYGYTF

v_gene: TRBV29-1
d_gene: TRBD1
abundance: many
j_gene: TRBJ1-3
CDR3nt: TGCAGCGTTGGGGTAGGGGGCTTGAACACCATATATTTT
CDR3aa: CSVGVGGLNTIYF

v_gene: TRBV19
d_gene: NA
abundance: many
j_gene: TRBJ1-1
CDR3nt: TGTGCCAGTAGTAAAGTCGCGATGAACACTGAAGCTTTCTTT
CDR3aa: CASSKVAMNTEAFF

v_gene: TRBV5-1
d_gene: TRBD2
abundance: NA
j_gene: TRBJ2-5
CDR3nt: TGCGCCAGCAGCCCGGGACTAGCGGGGGACCAAGAGACCCAGTACTTC
CDR3aa: CASSPGLAGDQETQYF

v_gene: TRBV4-2
d_gene: NA
abundance: NA
j_gene: TRBJ1-5
CDR3nt: TGTGCCAGCAGCTTGAGCGGGTTCCAAGAGACCCAGCATTTT
CDR3aa: CASSLSGFQETQHF

v_gene: TRBV7-6
d_gene: NA
abundance: few
j_gene: TRBJ2-7
CDR3nt: TGTGCCAGCAGCTTTCTGGAACGCTCCTACGAGCAGTACTTC
CDR3aa: CASSFLERSYEQYF

v_gene: TRBV7-7
d_gene: NA
abundance: many
j_gene: TRBJ2-2
CDR3nt: TGTGCTAGCAGCCAGGACTGGAACACCGGGGAGCTGTTTTTT
CDR3aa: CASSQDWNTGELFF

v_gene: TRBV29-1
d_gene: TRBD1
abundance: NA
j_gene: TRBJ1-5
CDR3nt: TGCAGCGTTGCGGGACAGTACCAGCATTTT
CDR3aa: CSVAGQYQHF

v_gene: TRBV2
d_gene: NA
abundance: NA
j_gene: TRBJ2-7
CDR3nt: TGTGCTAGACCTCGGGGAGTAGTCGAGCAGTACTTC
CDR3aa: CARPRGVVEQYF

v_gene: TRBV5-6
d_gene: NA
abundance: few
j_gene: TRBJ2-7
CDR3nt: TGTGCCAGCAGCTTCAAGACAGATTCCAACGAGCAGTACTTC
CDR3aa: CASSFKTDSNEQYF

v_gene: TRBV6-1
d_gene: NA
abundance: many
j_gene: TRBJ1-5
CDR3nt: TGTGCCAGCAGTGTTCTGCGGGATCAGCCCCAGCATTTT
CDR3aa: CASSVLRDQPQHF

v_gene: TRBV7-2
d_gene: TRBD1
abundance: few
j_gene: TRBJ1-1
CDR3nt: TGTGCCAGCAGCTTAATCTCAGGGGGAGGCACTGAAGCTTTCTTT
CDR3aa: CASSLISGGGTEAFF

v_gene: TRBV29-1
d_gene: TRBD1
abundance: NA
j_gene: TRBJ2-7
CDR3nt: TGCAGCGTGACAGGGGCCTACGAGCAGTACTTC
CDR3aa: CSVTGAYEQYF

v_gene: TRBV2
d_gene: NA
abundance: many
j_gene: TRBJ1-5
CDR3nt: TGTGCCAGCAGTGAAGGTGTCAATCAGCCCCAGCATTTT
CDR3aa: CASSEGVNQPQHF